A selection of T cell receptor beta chains follows, all from one sample in a study of blood T cell repertoires in COVID-19. The protocol was immunoSEQ multiplex PCR, while the TCRdb copy is restricted to in-frame clones and leaves out a portion. The table shows approximately 300,000 clones, with 75% to 90% occurring only once. Sequenced sample: PBMCs or T cells enriched from blood (not recorded which). Every receptor here comes from a woman younger than 45 who had been exposed to COVID-19. CDR3s include the opening cysteine and the closing phenylalanine or tryptophan. The order of the fields is D gene, J gene, V gene, clone size, CDR3 protein, CDR3 DNA. D genes are given only for firm matches. Expanded clones are given a class, and other clones once, few, many or no size at all.

NA TRBJ1-1 TRBV3-1/TRBV3-2 NA CAIPRKNTEAFF TGTGCCATCCCCAGGAAGAACACTGAAGCTTTCTTT
NA TRBJ1-4 TRBV5-1 NA CASSLDRTRELFF TGCGCCAGCAGCTTGGACCGGACTCGGGAACTGTTTTTT
TRBD1 TRBJ1-2 TRBV30 NA CAWGPGQGNGYTF TGTGCCTGGGGGCCGGGACAGGGTAACGGCTACACCTTC
NA TRBJ2-7 TRBV2 NA CASSPGGYEQYF TGTGCCAGCAGTCCCGGGGGCTACGAGCAGTACTTC
NA TRBJ1-1 TRBV9 NA CASSVAPQGGNTEAFF TGTGCCAGCAGCGTAGCCCCCCAGGGTGGGAACACTGAAGCTTTCTTT
TRBD1 TRBJ2-7 TRBV2 NA CANTVGGGEQYF TGTGCCAACACAGTAGGGGGCGGCGAGCAGTACTTC
TRBD2 TRBJ2-2 TRBV7-9 few CASSPWTSVETGELFF TGTGCCAGCAGCCCCTGGACTAGCGTGGAAACCGGGGAGCTGTTTTTT
NA TRBJ1-1 TRBV7-2 NA CASSRGAMNTEAFF TGTGCCAGCAGCCGGGGGGCTATGAACACTGAAGCTTTCTTT
TRBD2 TRBJ2-1 TRBV5-1 NA CASSFGLAGSNEQFF TGCGCCAGCAGCTTCGGTTTAGCGGGAAGCAATGAGCAGTTCTTC
TRBD2 TRBJ2-7 TRBV13 NA CASSSRGGVSSYEQYF TGTGCCAGCAGCTCGCGCGGGGGGGTAAGCTCCTACGAGCAGTACTTC
NA TRBJ2-3 TRBV5-1 NA CASSLIQPTSTDTQYF TGCGCCAGCAGCTTGATCCAACCGACTAGCACAGATACGCAGTATTTT
NA TRBJ1-1 TRBV6-5 NA CASNGGTFNTEAFF TGTGCCAGCAACGGGGGGACATTTAACACTGAAGCTTTCTTT
NA TRBJ1-5 TRBV27 once CASKGENSNQPQHF TGTGCCAGCAAAGGGGAAAATAGCAATCAGCCCCAGCATTTT
NA TRBJ1-1 TRBV6-2/TRBV6-3 NA CASSYPLKNTEAFF TGTGCCAGCAGTTATCCCTTAAAGAACACTGAAGCTTTCTTT
NA TRBJ1-3 TRBV14 NA CASSLTVGGNTIYF TGTGCCAGCAGCCTTACAGTGGGCGGAAACACCATATATTTT
NA TRBJ2-5 TRBV5-4 NA CASLGVEETQYF TGTGCCAGCTTAGGGGTTGAAGAGACCCAGTACTTC
TRBD2 TRBJ2-7 TRBV3-1/TRBV3-2 NA CASSRAGGYEQYF TGTGCCAGCAGCCGAGCGGGAGGCTACGAGCAGTACTTC
NA TRBJ1-2 TRBV9 NA CASSSRERGYTF TGTGCCAGCAGCAGCCGGGAGAGAGGCTACACCTTC
NA TRBJ2-7 TRBV2 once CARFNYEQYF TGTGCCAGATTTAACTACGAGCAGTACTTC
NA TRBJ1-2 TRBV10-3 NA CAISENRDNYGYTF TGTGCCATCAGTGAGAACAGGGATAACTATGGCTACACCTTC
TRBD2 TRBJ2-7 TRBV27 NA CASSTTPGLAGYRAREQYF TGTGCCAGCAGTACAACACCGGGACTAGCGGGATATCGGGCGCGCGAGCAGTACTTC
TRBD1 TRBJ2-7 TRBV3-1/TRBV3-2 NA CASSSRDRATYEQYF TGTGCCAGCAGCAGTCGGGACAGGGCCACCTACGAGCAGTACTTC
TRBD2 TRBJ2-1 TRBV10-2 NA CASIGLAGGNEQFF TGCGCCAGCATAGGACTAGCGGGAGGAAATGAGCAGTTCTTC
TRBD1 TRBJ2-7 TRBV7-9 once CASSSRDRGNEQYF TGTGCCAGCAGCTCCCGGGACAGGGGAAACGAGCAGTACTTC
NA TRBJ2-2 TRBV11-2 few CASSSSDRAGATGELFF TGTGCCAGCAGCTCTTCGGACAGGGCGGGAGCGACCGGGGAGCTGTTTTTT
TRBD2 TRBJ2-1 TRBV28 NA CASSFSASGGSYNEQFF TGTGCCAGCAGTTTTTCGGCTAGCGGGGGGTCCTACAATGAGCAGTTCTTC
NA TRBJ1-2 TRBV2 NA CASRNSAGRNYGYTF TGTGCCAGCAGGAATTCCGCAGGGAGGAACTATGGCTACACCTTC
NA TRBJ1-5 TRBV10-2 once CASSDGRVVNQPQHF TGCGCCAGCAGTGACGGCAGGGTAGTCAATCAGCCCCAGCATTTT
NA TRBJ1-1 TRBV12-3/TRBV12-4 NA CASGHNTEAFF TGTGCCAGCGGCCACAACACTGAAGCTTTCTTT
TRBD1 TRBJ1-2 TRBV7-9 NA CASSSNRGLGGYGYTF TGTGCCAGCAGCTCGAACAGGGGGCTAGGAGGCTATGGCTACACCTTC
TRBD1 TRBJ1-4 TRBV4-2 NA CASSPTWTGLTTNEKLFF TGTGCCAGCAGCCCCACTTGGACAGGGCTCACAACTAATGAAAAACTGTTTTTT
NA TRBJ2-1 TRBV2 NA CATTGTGHSTEQFF TGTGCCACCACTGGAACAGGGCATTCGACTGAGCAGTTCTTC
NA TRBJ1-2 TRBV9 NA CASSVDRDRGGGYGYTF TGTGCCAGCAGCGTGGACCGGGATAGGGGGGGAGGCTATGGCTACACCTTC
TRBD1 TRBJ1-5 TRBV6-1 few CASSAAGTGGNQPQHF TGTGCCAGCAGTGCTGCCGGGACAGGGGGAAATCAGCCCCAGCATTTT
TRBD1 TRBJ2-2 TRBV11-1 NA CASSPTDRATGELFF TGTGCCAGCAGCCCGACCGACAGGGCCACCGGGGAGCTGTTTTTT
NA TRBJ1-5 TRBV4-1 few CASSQVATSSNQPQHF TGCGCCAGCAGCCAAGTGGCGACATCTAGCAATCAGCCCCAGCATTTT
TRBD1 TRBJ2-5 TRBV7-9 few CASSLLGQGVRETQYF TGTGCCAGCAGCTTGTTGGGACAGGGGGTCCGCGAGACCCAGTACTTC